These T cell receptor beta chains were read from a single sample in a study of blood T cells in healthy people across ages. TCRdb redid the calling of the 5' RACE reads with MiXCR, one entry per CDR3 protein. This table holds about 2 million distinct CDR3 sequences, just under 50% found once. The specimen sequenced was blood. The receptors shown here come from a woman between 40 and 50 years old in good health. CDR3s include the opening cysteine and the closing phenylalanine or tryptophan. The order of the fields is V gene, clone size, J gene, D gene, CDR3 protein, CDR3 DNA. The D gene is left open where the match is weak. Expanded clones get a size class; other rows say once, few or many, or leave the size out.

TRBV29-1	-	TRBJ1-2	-	CSVPMGLYGYTF	TGCAGCGTCCCTATGGGGCTCTATGGCTACACCTTC
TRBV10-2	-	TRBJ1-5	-	CASSERSSVPFNQPQHF	TGCGCCAGCAGTGAGAGAAGCAGCGTCCCTTTCAATCAGCCCCAGCATTTT
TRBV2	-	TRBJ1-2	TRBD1	CASITTGVGYTF	TGTGCCAGCATTACGACAGGGGTCGGCTACACCTTC
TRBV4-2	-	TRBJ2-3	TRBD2	CASSQELAGGPSVTDTQYF	TGTGCCAGCAGCCAAGAGCTAGCGGGGGGGCCGAGTGTAACAGATACGCAGTATTTT
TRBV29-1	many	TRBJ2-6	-	CSVPLTDSGANVLTF	TGCAGCGTCCCCCTGACAGATTCTGGGGCCAACGTCCTGACTTTC
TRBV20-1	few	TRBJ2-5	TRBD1	CSARGDRGIQETQYF	TGCAGTGCTAGGGGGGACAGGGGGATCCAAGAGACCCAGTACTTC
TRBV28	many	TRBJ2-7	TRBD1	CASSWGQGTYEQYF	TGTGCCAGCAGTTGGGGACAGGGTACCTACGAGCAGTACTTC
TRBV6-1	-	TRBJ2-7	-	CAAQRDVGGTYEQYF	TGTGCCGCCCAGAGGGATGTGGGAGGGACATACGAGCAGTACTTC
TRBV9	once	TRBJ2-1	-	CASSVDPRPPNNEQFF	TGTGCCAGCAGCGTAGACCCCCGGCCACCTAACAATGAGCAGTTCTTC
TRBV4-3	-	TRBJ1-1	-	CASSQSQSNTEAFF	TGCGCCAGCAGCCAGTCCCAATCGAACACTGAAGCTTTCTTT
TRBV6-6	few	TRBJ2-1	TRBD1	CASTLDRVDEQFF	TGTGCCAGCACACTAGACAGGGTCGATGAGCAGTTCTTC
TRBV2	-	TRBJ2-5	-	CASSPLGGAFRETQYF	TGTGCCAGCAGCCCACTTGGGGGGGCTTTTCGGGAGACCCAGTACTTC
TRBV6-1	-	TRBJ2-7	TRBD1	CASSESGDSYYEQYF	TGTGCCAGCAGTGAATCAGGGGACAGCTACTACGAGCAGTACTTC
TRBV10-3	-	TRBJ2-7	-	CAISEVGLYEQYF	TGTGCCATCAGTGAGGTAGGCCTCTACGAGCAGTACTTC
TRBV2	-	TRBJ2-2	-	CASSVGLGVGELFF	TGTGCCAGCAGTGTTGGACTTGGGGTGGGGGAGCTGTTTTTT
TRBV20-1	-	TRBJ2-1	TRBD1	CGATRDSYNEQFF	TGCGGTGCTACCAGGGACAGCTACAATGAGCAGTTCTTC
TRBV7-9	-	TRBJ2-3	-	CASSSTGAGAGNTQYF	TGTGCCAGCAGCTCCACCGGGGCAGGTGCGGGGAACACGCAGTATTTT
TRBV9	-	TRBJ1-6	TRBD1	CASSPQGTVNSPLHF	TGTGCCAGCAGCCCACAGGGGACGGTGAATTCACCCCTCCACTTT
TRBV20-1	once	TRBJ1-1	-	CSVEGGWATEAFF	TGCAGTGTCGAGGGGGGCTGGGCCACTGAAGCTTTCTTT
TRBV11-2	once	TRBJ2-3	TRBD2	CASSPASGGLSTDTQYF	TGTGCCAGCAGCCCGGCTAGCGGGGGCCTCAGCACAGATACGCAGTATTTT
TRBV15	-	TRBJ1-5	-	CATSRRSGSWAPTYSNQPQHF	TGTGCCACCAGCAGACGCAGCGGTTCATGGGCCCCTACATATAGCAATCAGCCCCAGCATTTT
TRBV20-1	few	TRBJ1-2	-	CSSTGARGYGYTF	TGCAGTTCTACGGGAGCTAGGGGGTATGGCTACACCTTC
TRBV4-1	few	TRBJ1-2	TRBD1	CASSQDAGTGDFAYGYTF	TGCGCCAGCAGCCAAGACGCCGGGACAGGGGATTTCGCCTATGGCTACACCTTC
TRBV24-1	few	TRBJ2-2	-	CATSDRRAGINTGELFF	TGTGCCACCAGTGATCGCCGGGCAGGTATCAACACCGGGGAGCTGTTTTTT
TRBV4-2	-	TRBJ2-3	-	CASSPAVSLVGQFGLGLGADTQYF	TGTGCCAGCAGCCCTGCAGTAAGCTTAGTCGGTCAGTTTGGCTTAGGCTTAGGTGCAGATACGCAGTATTTT
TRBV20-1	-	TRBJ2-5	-	CSARLSGYQETQYF	TGCAGTGCTAGACTCAGCGGTTACCAAGAGACCCAGTACTTC
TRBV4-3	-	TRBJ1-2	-	CASSHPGADGYTF	TGCGCCAGCAGCCATCCAGGCGCGGATGGCTACACCTTC
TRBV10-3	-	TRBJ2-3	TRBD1	CAISLGQGKDTQYF	TGTGCCATCAGTCTTGGACAGGGGAAAGATACGCAGTATTTT
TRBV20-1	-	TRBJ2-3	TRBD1	CSARLGTGSTDTQYF	TGCAGTGCTAGACTAGGGACAGGGTCCACAGATACGCAGTATTTT
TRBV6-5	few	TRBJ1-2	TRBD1	CASSYAQGASSYTF	TGTGCCAGCAGTTACGCGCAGGGGGCTAGTAGCTACACCTTC
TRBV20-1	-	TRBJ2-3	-	CSARMWGDADTQYF	TGCAGTGCTAGAATGTGGGGAGACGCAGATACGCAGTATTTT
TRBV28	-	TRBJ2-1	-	CASSLPTVTYNEQFF	TGTGCCAGCAGTTTACCGACTGTTACCTACAATGAGCAGTTCTTC
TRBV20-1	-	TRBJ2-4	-	CSVRAPGSEQYF	TGCAGTGTTCGCGCCCCTGGGTCGGAGCAGTACTTC
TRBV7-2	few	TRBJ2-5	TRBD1	CASSPGTGINEQYF	TGTGCCAGCAGCCCCGGGACAGGGATCAATGAGCAGTACTTC
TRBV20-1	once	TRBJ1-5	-	CSVQWRQGSNQPQHF	TGCAGTGTACAGTGGCGGCAGGGAAGCAATCAGCCCCAGCATTTT
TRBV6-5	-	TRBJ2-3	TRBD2	CASSYASGRGGARDTQYF	TGTGCCAGCAGTTACGCGAGTGGTCGCGGGGGGGCACGGGATACGCAGTATTTT
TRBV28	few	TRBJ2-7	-	CASSPTGQSSYEQYF	TGTGCCAGCAGTCCCACGGGACAAAGCTCCTACGAGCAGTACTTC
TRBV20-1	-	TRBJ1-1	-	CSARDTGHTEAFF	TGCAGTGCTAGAGATACAGGGCACACTGAAGCTTTCTTT
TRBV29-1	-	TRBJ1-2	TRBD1	CSGRQGFSYTF	TGCAGCGGCCGACAGGGTTTCAGCTACACCTTC
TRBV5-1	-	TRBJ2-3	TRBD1	CASRTGENSDTQYF	TGCGCCAGCAGGACAGGGGAAAATTCAGATACGCAGTATTTT
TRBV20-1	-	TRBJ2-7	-	CSANPLTGYEQYF	TGCAGTGCGAATCCCCTGACAGGCTACGAGCAGTACTTC
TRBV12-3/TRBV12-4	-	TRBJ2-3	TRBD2	CASRSGGRTDTEYF	TGTGCCAGCAGGTCGGGAGGGAGAACAGATACGGAGTATTTT
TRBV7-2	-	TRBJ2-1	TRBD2	CASRSSGGTSSSYNEQFF	TGTGCCAGCAGGTCTAGCGGGGGGACTTCGAGCTCCTACAATGAGCAGTTCTTC
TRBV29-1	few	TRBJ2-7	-	CSATLSGGPYEQYF	TGCAGCGCCACACTCTCCGGAGGACCCTACGAGCAGTACTTC
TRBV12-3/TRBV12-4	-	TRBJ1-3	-	CASSFAAGNTIYF	TGTGCCAGCAGTTTTGCGGCTGGAAACACCATATATTTT
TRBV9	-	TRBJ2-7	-	CASSFNRDTEQYF	TGTGCCAGCAGCTTCAACCGGGACACCGAGCAGTACTTC
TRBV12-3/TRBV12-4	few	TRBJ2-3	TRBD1	CASRDQGGVNTQYF	TGTGCCAGCAGGGACCAAGGGGGCGTGAATACGCAGTATTTT
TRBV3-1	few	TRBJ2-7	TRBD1	CASSHQGAAYF	TGTGCCAGCAGCCACCAGGGGGCCGCGTACTTC
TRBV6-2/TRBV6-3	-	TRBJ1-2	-	CASRTTYEGGYTF	TGTGCCAGCAGGACGACGTATGAAGGGGGCTACACCTTC
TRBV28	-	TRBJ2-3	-	CASSSQVFSTDTQYF	TGTGCCAGCAGTTCCCAGGTGTTTAGCACAGATACGCAGTATTTT
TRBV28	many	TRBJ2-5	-	CASSSPAGGQETQYF	TGTGCCAGCAGTTCACCGGCAGGCGGTCAAGAGACCCAGTACTTC
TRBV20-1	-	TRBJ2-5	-	CSARDQKGLQETQYF	TGCAGTGCTAGAGATCAGAAAGGACTCCAAGAGACCCAGTACTTC
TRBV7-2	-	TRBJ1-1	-	CASSPPSGVEAFF	TGTGCCAGCTCCCCACCCTCGGGGGTTGAAGCTTTCTTT
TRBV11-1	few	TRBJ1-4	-	CASSPRRGGEKLFF	TGTGCCAGCAGCCCGCGACGGGGTGGTGAAAAACTGTTTTTT
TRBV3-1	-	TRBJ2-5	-	CASSHRVETQYF	TGTGCCAGCAGCCATAGAGTTGAGACCCAGTACTTC
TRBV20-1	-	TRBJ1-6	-	CSARATGLRASSYNSPLHF	TGCAGTGCTAGAGCTACCGGGTTAAGGGCCAGCTCCTATAATTCACCCCTCCACTTT
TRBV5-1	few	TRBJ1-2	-	CASSSSDPSYLYGYTF	TGCGCCAGCAGCAGCTCGGACCCGTCGTATTTATATGGCTACACCTTC